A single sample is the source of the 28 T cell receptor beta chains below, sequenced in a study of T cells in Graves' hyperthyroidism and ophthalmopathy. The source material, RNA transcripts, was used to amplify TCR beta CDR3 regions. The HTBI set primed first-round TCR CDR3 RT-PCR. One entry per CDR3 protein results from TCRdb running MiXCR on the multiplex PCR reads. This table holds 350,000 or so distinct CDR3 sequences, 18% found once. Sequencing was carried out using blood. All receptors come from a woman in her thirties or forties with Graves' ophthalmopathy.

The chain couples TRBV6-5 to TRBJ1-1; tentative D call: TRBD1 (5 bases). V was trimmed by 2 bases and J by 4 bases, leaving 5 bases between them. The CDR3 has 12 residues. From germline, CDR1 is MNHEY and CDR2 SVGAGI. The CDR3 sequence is CASSYDSTEAFF. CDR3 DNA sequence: TGTGCCAGCAGTTACGACAGCACTGAAGCTTTCTTT.

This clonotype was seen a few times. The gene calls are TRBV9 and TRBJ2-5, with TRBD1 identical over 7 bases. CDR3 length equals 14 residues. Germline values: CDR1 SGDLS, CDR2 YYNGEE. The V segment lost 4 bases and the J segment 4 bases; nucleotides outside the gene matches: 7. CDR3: CASSPAYRGETQYF. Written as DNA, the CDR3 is TGTGCCAGCAGCCCCGCCTACAGGGGAGAGACCCAGTACTTC.

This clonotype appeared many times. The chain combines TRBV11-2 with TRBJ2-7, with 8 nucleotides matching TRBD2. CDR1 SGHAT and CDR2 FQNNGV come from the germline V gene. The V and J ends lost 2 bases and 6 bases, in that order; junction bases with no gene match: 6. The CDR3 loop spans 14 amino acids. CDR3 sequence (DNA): TGTGCCAGCAGCTTAAGTAGCGGGATCACCGAGCAGTACTTC. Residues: CASSLSSGITEQYF.

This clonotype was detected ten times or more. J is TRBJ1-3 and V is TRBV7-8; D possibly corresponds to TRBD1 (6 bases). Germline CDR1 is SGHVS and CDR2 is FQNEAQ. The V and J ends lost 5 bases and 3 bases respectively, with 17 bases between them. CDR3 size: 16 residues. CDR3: CASSVRWTVDGNTIYF. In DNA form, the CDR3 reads TGTGCCAGCAGCGTCCGATGGACAGTGGATGGAAACACCATATATTTT.

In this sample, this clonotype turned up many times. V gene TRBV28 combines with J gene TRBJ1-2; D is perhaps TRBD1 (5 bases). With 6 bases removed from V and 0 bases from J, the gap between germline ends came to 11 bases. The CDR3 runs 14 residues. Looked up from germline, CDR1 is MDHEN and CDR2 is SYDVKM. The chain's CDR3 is CASRDRATNYGYTF. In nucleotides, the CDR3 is TGTGCCAGCAGAGACAGAGCCACTAACTATGGCTACACCTTC.

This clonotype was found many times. This CDR3 is CSASDGGRGTGELFF. The CDR3 nucleotides read TGCAGTGCTAGCGATGGTGGGAGAGGCACCGGGGAGCTGTTTTTT. The genes are TRBV20-1 and TRBJ2-2, with a tentative D call TRBD2 (5 bases). The CDR3 extends over 15 amino acids. The ends were cut back, 3 bases at V and 4 bases at J, with 15 bases in the middle. CDR1 is DFQATT and CDR2 is SNEGSKA in the germline V gene (reference sequence).

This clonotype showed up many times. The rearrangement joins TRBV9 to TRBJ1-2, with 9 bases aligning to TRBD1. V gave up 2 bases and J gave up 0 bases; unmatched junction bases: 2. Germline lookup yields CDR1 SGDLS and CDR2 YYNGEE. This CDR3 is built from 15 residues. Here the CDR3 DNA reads TGTGCCAGCAGCGTCACAGGGGGCTCTAACTATGGCTACACCTTC. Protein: CASSVTGGSNYGYTF.

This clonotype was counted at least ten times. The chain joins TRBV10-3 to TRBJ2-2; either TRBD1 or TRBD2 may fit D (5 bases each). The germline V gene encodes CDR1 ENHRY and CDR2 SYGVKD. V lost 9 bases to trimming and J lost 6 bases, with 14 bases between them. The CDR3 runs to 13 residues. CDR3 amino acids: CAITRGVAGELFF. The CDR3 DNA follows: TGTGCCATAACCCGGGGCGTGGCCGGGGAGCTGTTTTTT.

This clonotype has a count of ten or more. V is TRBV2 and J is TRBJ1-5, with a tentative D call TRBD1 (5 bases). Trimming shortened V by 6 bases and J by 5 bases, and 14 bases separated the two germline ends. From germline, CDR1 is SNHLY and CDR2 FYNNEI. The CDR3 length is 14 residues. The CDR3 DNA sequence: TGTGCCAGCAGGCAGGGTTGGCGGGATCAGCCCCAGCATTTT. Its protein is CASRQGWRDQPQHF.

The CDR3 bases are TGTGCCAGCAGTTCGCGCCGGGACGGGAGCAATCAGCCCCAGCATTTT. Translated: CASSSRRDGSNQPQHF. This sequence joins TRBV6-5 and TRBJ1-5; D is perhaps TRBD1 (5 bases). This CDR3 has 16 amino acids. From germline, CDR1 is MNHEY and CDR2 SVGAGI. V lost 4 bases to trimming and J lost 1 base, with 14 bases between them.

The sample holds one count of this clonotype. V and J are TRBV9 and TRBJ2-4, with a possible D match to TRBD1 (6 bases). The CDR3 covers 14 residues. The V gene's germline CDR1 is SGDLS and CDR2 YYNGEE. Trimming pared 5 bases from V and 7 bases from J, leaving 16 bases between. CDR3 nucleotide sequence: TGTGCCAGCAGTCTACAGGGTTTCGGGAACATTCAGTACTTC. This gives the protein CASSLQGFGNIQYF.

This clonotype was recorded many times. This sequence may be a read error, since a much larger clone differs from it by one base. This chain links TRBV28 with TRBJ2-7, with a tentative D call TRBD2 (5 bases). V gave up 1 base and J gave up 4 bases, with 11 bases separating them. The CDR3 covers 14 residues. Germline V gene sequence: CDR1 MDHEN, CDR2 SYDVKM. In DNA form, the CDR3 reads TGTGCCAGCAGTTTATTACCAGCGGAATACGAGCAGTACTTC. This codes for CASSLLPAEYEQYF.

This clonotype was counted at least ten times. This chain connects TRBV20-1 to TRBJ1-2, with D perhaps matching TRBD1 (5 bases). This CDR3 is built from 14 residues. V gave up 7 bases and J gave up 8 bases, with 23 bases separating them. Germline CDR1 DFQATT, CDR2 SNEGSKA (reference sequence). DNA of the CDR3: TGCAGTGAACAAAACTTCAGGGAGGTAAAAGGCTACACCTTC. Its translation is CSEQNFREVKGYTF.

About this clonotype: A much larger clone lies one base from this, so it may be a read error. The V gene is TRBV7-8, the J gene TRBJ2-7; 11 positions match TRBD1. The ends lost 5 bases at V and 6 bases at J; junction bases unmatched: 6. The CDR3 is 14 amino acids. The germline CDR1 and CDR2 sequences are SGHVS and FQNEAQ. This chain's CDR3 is CASSPDRGLREQYF. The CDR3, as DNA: TGTGCCAGCAGCCCGGACAGGGGGCTGCGCGAGCAGTACTTC.

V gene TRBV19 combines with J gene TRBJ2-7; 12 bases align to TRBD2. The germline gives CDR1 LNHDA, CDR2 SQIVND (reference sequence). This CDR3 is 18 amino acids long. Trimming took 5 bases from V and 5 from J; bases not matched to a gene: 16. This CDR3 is CASSVSASGLAGRNEQYF. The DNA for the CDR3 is TGTGCCAGTAGTGTATCGGCCAGTGGACTAGCGGGGAGGAACGAGCAGTACTTC.

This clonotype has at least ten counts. The DNA of the CDR3 is TGTGCCAGCAGCTTAGGGACTAGCGGGGAGGCGGAGACCCAGTACTTC. Its translation is CASSLGTSGEAETQYF. The chain is built from TRBV7-8 and TRBJ2-5; 12 positions match TRBD2. Trimming took 1 base from V and 5 from J; bases not matched to a gene: 5. The CDR3 sequence is 16 residues long. Germline V gives CDR1 SGHVS, CDR2 FQNEAQ.

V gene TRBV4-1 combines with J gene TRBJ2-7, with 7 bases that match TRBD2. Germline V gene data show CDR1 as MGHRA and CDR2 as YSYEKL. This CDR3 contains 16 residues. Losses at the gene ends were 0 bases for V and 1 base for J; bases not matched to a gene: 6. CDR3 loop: CASSQDPLAVSYEQYF. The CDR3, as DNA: TGCGCCAGCAGCCAAGATCCTCTAGCGGTGTCCTACGAGCAGTACTTC.

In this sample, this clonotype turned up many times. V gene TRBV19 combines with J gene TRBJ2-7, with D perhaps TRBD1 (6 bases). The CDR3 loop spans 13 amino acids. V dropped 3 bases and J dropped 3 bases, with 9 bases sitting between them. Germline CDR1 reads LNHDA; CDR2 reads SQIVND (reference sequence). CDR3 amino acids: CASSIRTDYEQYF. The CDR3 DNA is TGTGCCAGTAGTATTAGGACAGACTACGAGCAGTACTTC.

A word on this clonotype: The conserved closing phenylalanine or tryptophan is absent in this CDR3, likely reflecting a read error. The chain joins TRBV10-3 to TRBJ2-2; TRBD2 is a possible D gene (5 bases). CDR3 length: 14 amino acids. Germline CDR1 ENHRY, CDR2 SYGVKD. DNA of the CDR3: TGCGCCATCAGCCCCGAGGGAGACACCGGGGAGCTGTTTATT. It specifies CAISPEGDTGELFI.

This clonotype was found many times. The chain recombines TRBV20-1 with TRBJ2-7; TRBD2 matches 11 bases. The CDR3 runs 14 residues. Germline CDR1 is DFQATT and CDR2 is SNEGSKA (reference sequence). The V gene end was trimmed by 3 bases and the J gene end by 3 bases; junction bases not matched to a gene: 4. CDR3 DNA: TGCAGTGCTAGGGAGGGACTAGCGGACTACGAGCAGTACTTC. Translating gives CSAREGLADYEQYF.

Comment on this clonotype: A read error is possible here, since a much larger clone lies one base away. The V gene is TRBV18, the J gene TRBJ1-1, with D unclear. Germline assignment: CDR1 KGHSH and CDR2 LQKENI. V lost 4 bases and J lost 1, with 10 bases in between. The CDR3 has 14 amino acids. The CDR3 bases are TGTGCCAGCTCACTCGCGGTACAGAACACTGAAGCTTTCTTT. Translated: CASSLAVQNTEAFF.

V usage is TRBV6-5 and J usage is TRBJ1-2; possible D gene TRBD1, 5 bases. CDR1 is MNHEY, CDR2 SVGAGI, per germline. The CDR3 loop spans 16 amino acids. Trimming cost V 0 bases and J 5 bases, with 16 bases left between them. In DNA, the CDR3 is TGTGCCAGCAGTTACTCGATGACCGGGACTGAATATGGCTACACCTTC. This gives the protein CASSYSMTGTEYGYTF.

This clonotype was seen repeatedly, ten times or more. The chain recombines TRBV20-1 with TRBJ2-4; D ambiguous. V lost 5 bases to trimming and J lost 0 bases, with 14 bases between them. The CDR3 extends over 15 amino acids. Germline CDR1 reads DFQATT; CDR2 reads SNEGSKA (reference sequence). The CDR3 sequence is CSAPDQYLAKNIQYF. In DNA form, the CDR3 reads TGCAGTGCTCCGGACCAATACCTAGCCAAAAACATTCAGTACTTC.

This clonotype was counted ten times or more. In DNA, the CDR3 is TGTGCCAGCAGCTTGACAGCCCGTCGGACTGAAGCTTTCTTT. Amino acid sequence: CASSLTARRTEAFF. This sequence joins TRBV28 and TRBJ1-1, with D perhaps matching TRBD1 (5 bases). This CDR3 spans 14 amino acids. Germline values: CDR1 MDHEN, CDR2 SYDVKM. The ends were cut back, 6 bases at V and 5 bases at J, with 16 bases in the middle.

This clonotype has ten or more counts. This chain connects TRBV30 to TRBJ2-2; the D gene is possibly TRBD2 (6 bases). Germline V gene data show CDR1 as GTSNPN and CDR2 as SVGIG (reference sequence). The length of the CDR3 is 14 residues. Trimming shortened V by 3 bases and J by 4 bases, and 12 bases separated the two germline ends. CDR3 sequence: CAWRGGVGTGELFF. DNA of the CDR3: TGTGCCTGGAGGGGGGGAGTGGGCACCGGGGAGCTGTTTTTT.

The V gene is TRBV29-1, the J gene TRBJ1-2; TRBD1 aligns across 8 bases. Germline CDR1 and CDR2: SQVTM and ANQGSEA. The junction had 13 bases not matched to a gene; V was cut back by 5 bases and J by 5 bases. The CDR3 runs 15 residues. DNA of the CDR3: TGCAGCGTTCTGGGACAGGTTGATTTTAGGTATGGCTACACCTTC. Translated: CSVLGQVDFRYGYTF.

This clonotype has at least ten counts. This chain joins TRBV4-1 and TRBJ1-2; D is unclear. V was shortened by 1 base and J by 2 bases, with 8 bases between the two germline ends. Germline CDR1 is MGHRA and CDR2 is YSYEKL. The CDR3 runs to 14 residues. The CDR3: CASSQVTVNYGYTF. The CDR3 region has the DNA TGCGCCAGCAGCCAAGTCACAGTCAACTATGGCTACACCTTC.

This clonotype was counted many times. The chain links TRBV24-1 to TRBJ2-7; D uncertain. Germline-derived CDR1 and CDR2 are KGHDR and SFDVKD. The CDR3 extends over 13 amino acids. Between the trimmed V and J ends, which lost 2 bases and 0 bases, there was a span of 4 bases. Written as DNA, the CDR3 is TGTGCCACCAGTGATTGGAGCTCCTACGAGCAGTACTTC. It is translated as CATSDWSSYEQYF.